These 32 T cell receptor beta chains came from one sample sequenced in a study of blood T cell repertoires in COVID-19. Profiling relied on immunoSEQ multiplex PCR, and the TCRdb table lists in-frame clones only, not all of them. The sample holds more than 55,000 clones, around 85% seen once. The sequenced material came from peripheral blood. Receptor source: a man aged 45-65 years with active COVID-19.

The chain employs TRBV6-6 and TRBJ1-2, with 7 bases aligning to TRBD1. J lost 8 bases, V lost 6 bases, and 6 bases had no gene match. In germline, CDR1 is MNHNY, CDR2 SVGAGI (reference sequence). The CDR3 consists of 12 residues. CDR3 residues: CASSLQGRGYTF. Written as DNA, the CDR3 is TGTGCCAGCAGCCTACAGGGGAGAGGCTACACCTTC.

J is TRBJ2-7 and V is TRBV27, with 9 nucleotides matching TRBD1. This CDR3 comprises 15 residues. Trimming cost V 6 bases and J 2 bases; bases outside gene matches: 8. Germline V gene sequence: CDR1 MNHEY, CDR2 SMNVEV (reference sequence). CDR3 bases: TGTGCCAGCAGGGCCGGGACAGGGAAAACCTACGAGCAGTACTTC. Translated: CASRAGTGKTYEQYF.

The CDR3 reads CASSLQGSSYNEQFF. The CDR3 region has the DNA TGTGCCAGCAGCTTACAGGGAAGCTCCTACAATGAGCAGTTCTTC. V usage is TRBV5-5 and J usage is TRBJ2-1, with a tentative D call TRBD1 (6 bases). This CDR3 is 15 amino acids long. Trimming removed 2 bases at V and 0 bases at J, with 9 bases between. The germline gives CDR1 SGHKS, CDR2 YYEKEE (reference sequence).

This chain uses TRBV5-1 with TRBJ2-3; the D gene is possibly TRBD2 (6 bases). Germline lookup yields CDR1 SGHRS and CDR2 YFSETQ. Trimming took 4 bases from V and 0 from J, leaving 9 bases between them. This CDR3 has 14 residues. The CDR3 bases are TGCGCCAGCAGCCGGGACTCTAGCACAGATACGCAGTATTTT. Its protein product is CASSRDSSTDTQYF. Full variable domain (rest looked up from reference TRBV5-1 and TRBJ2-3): KAGVTQTPRYLIKTRGQQVTLSCSPISGHRSVSWYQQTPGQGLQFLFEYFSETQRNKGNFPGRFSGRQFSNSRSEMNVSTLELGDSALYLCASSRDSSTDTQYFGPGTRLTVL.

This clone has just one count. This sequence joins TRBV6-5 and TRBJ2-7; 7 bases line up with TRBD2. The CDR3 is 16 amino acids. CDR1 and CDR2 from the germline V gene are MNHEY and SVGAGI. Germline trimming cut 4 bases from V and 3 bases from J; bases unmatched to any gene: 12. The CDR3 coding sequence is TGTGCCAGCAGTTGGAAACTGCCGGGACTATACTACGAGCAGTACTTC. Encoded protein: CASSWKLPGLYYEQYF.

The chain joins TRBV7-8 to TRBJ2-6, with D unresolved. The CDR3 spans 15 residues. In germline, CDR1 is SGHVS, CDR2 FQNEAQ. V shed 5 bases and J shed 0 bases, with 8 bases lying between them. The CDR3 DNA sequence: TGTGCCAGCAGCCCTACCCTCTCTGGGGCCAACGTCCTGACTTTC. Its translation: CASSPTLSGANVLTF.

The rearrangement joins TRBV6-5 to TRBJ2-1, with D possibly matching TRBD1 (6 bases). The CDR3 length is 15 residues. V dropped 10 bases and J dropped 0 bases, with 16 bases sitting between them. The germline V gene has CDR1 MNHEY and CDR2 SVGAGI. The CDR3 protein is CATSFTDSSYNEQFF. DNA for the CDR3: TGTGCCACCTCCTTTACGGACAGCTCCTACAATGAGCAGTTCTTC.

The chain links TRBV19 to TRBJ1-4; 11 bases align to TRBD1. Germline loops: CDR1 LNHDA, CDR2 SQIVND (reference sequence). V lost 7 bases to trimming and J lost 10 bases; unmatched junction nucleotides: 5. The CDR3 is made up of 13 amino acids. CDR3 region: CASTDRGHGKLFF. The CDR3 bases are TGTGCCAGTACGGACAGGGGGCACGGAAAACTGTTTTTT. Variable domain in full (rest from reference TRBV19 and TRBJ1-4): DGGITQSPKYLFRKEGQNVTLSCEQNLNHDAMYWYRQDPGQGLRLIYYSQIVNDFQKGDIAEGYSVSREKKESFPLTVTSAQKNPTAFYLCASTDRGHGKLFFGSGTQLSVL.

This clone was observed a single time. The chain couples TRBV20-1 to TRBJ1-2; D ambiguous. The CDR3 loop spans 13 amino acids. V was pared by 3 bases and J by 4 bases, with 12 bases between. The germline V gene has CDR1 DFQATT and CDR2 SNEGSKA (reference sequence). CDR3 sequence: CSASSERAYGYTF. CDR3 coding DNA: TGCAGTGCTAGTAGTGAGAGGGCCTATGGCTACACCTTC.

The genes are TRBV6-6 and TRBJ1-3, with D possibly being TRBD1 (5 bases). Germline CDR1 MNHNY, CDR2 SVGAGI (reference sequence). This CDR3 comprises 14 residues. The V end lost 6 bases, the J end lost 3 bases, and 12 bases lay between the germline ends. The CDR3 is CASRPGEGGNTIYF. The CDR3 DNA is TGTGCCAGCAGGCCGGGGGAAGGTGGAAACACCATATATTTT.

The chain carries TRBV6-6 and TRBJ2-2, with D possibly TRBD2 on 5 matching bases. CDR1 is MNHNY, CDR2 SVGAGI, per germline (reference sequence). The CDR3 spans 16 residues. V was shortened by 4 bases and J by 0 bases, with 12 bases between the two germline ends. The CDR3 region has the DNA TGTGCCAGCAGTTTCCCGTCGAGGGCGAACACCGGGGAGCTGTTTTTT. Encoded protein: CASSFPSRANTGELFF.

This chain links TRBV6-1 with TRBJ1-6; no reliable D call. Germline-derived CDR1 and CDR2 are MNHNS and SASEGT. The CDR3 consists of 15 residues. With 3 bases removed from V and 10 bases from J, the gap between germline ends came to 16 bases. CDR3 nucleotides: TGTGCCAGCAGTGATTCATCAGTGCGGGGATCACCCCTCCACTTT. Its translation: CASSDSSVRGSPLHF.

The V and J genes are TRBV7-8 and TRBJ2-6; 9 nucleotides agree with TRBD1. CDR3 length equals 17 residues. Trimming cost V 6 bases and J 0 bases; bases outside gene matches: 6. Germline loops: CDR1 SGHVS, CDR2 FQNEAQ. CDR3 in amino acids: CASSTGTGSSGANVLTF. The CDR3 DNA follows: TGTGCCAGCAGTACCGGGACAGGGAGCTCTGGGGCCAACGTCCTGACTTTC.

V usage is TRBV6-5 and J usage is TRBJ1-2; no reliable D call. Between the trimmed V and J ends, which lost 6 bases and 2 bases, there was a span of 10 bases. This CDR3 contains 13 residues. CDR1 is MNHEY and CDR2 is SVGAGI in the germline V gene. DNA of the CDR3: TGTGCCAGCAGCCGCGGATTAAACTATGGCTACACCTTC. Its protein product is CASSRGLNYGYTF.

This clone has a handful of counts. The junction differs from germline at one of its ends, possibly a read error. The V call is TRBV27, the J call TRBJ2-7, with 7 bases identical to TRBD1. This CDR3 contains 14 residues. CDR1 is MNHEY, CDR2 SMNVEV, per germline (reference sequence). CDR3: CASSISTGSYEQYF. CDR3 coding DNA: TGTGCCAGCAGTATATCGACAGGGTCCTACGAGCAGTACTTC.

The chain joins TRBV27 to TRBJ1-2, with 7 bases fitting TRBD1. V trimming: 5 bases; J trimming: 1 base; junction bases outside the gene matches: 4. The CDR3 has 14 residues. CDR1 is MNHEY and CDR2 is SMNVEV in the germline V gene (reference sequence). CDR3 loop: CASSDRDDNYGYTF. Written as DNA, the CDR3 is TGTGCCAGCAGTGACAGGGATGATAACTATGGCTACACCTTC.

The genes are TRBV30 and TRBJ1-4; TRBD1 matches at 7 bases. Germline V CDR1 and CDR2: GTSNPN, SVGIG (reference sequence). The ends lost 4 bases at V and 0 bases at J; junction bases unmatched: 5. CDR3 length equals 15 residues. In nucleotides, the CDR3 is TGTGCCTGGACCCCGGGGACAGCAACTAATGAAAAACTGTTTTTT. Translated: CAWTPGTATNEKLFF.

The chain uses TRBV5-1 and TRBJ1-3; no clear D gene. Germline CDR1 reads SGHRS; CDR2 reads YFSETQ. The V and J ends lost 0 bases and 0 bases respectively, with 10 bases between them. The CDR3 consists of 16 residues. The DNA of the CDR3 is TGCGCCAGCAGCTTGGGGAGGGCCCGCTCTGGAAACACCATATATTTT. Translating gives CASSLGRARSGNTIYF.

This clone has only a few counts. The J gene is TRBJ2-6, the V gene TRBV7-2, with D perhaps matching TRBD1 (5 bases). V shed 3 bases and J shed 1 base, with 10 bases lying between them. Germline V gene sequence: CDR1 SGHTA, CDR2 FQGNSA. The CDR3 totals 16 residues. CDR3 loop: CASSFKTASGANVLTF. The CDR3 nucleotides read TGTGCCAGCAGCTTCAAGACAGCTTCTGGGGCCAACGTCCTGACTTTC.

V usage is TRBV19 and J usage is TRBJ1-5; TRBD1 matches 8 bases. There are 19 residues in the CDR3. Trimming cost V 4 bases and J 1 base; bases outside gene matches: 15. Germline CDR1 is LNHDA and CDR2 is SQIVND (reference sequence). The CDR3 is CASSTQRGTGGLSNQPQHF. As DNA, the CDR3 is TGTGCCAGTAGTACCCAAAGAGGTACAGGGGGTCTCAGCAATCAGCCCCAGCATTTT.

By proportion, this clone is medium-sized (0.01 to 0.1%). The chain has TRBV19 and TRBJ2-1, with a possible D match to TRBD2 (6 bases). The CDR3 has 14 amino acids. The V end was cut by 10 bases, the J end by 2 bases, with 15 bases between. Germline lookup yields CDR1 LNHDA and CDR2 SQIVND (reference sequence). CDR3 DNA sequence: TGTGCCACTACGGGCGGGATAGCCTACAATGAGCAGTTCTTC. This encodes CATTGGIAYNEQFF.

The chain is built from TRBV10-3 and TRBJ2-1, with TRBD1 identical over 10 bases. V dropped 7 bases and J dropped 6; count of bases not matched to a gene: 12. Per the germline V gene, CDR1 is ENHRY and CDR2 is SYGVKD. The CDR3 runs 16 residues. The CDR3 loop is CAITRWQDRGSNEQFF. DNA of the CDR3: TGTGCCATCACCCGATGGCAGGACAGGGGGTCCAATGAGCAGTTCTTC.

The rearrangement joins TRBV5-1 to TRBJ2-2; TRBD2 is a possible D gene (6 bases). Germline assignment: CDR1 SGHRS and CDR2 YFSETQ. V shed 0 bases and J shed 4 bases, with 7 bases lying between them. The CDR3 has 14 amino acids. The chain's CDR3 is CASSLELATGELFF. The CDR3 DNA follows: TGCGCCAGCAGCTTGGAACTAGCCACCGGGGAGCTGTTTTTT.

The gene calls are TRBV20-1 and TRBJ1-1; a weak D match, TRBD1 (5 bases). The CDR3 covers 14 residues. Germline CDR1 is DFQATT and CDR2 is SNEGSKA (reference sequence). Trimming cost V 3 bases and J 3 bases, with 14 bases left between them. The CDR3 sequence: CSASAWGEYTEAFF. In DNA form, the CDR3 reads TGCAGTGCTAGTGCGTGGGGCGAATACACTGAAGCTTTCTTT.

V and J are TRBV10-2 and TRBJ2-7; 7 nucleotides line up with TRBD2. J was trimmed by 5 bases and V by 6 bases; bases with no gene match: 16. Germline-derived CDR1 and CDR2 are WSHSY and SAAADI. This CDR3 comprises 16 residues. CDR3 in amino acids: CASSDSGLRTSHEQYF. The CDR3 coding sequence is TGCGCCAGCAGCGATTCGGGACTAAGGACTTCCCACGAGCAGTACTTC.

CDR3 sequence: CASRTDYNSPLHF. The CDR3 DNA sequence: TGTGCCAGCCGGACAGACTATAATTCACCCCTCCACTTT. V gene TRBV6-5 combines with J gene TRBJ1-6, with D tentatively TRBD1 (6 bases). The CDR3 length is 13 residues. Looked up from germline, CDR1 is MNHEY and CDR2 is SVGAGI. The V end lost 8 bases, the J end lost 3 bases, and 8 bases lay between the germline ends.

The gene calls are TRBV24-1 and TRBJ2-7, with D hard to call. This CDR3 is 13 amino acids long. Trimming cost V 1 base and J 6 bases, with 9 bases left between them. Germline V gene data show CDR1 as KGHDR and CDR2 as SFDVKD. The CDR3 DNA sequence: TGTGCCACCAGTGATTTCGGAAGAGGCGAGCAGTACTTC. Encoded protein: CATSDFGRGEQYF.

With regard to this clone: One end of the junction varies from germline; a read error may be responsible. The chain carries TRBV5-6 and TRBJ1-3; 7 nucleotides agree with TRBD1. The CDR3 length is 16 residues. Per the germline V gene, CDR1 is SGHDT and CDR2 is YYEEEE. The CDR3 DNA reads TGTGCCAGCAGCTTGAGGGACAGCGCCCCTGGGAACACCATATATTTT. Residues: CASSLRDSAPGNTIYF.

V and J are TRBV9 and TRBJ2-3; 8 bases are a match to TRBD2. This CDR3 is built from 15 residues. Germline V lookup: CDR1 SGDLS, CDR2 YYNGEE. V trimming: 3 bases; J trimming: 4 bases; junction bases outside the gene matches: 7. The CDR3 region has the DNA TGTGCCAGCAGCGCTGCCGGGACTAGGGCAGATACGCAGTATTTT. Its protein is CASSAAGTRADTQYF.

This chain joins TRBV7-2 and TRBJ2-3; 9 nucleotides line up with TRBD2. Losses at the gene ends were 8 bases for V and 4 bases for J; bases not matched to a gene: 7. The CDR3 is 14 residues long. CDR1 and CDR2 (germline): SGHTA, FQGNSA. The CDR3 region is CASLRGGRADTQYF. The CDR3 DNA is TGTGCCAGCCTCCGGGGCGGGAGGGCAGATACGCAGTATTTT.

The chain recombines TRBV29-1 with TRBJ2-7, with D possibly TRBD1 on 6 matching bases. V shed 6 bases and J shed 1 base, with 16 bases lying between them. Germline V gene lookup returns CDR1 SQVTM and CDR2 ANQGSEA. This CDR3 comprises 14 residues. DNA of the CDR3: TGCAGCGTGACCGTTAGGACAGCATCCTACGAGCAGTACTTC. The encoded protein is CSVTVRTASYEQYF.

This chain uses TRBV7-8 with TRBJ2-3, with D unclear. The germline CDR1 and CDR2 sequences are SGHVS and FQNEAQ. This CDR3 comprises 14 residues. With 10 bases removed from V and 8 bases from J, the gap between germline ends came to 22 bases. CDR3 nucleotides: TGTGCCACCCTTAGTAGTGTCCTCACGGGTACGCAGTATTTT. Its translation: CATLSSVLTGTQYF.